A single sample is the source of the 24 T cell receptor beta chains below, sequenced in a study of sequential checkpoint blockade in melanoma. Clones were read by immunoSEQ multiplex PCR, and TCRdb kept only the in-frame ones, dropping some. The sample yields 10,000 to 15,000 clones, about four fifths seen once. The treatment here: randomized to nivolumab then ipilimumab (arm A) or the reverse (arm B). The sample here was CD8+ T cells sorted from blood (inferred from file names), taken from a patient given nivolumab and ipilimumab in sequence. These receptors originate from a human donor with melanoma.

The chain links TRBV7-2 to TRBJ1-2; 7 bases align to TRBD1. The V gene's germline CDR1 is SGHTA and CDR2 FQGNSA. The V gene end was trimmed by 4 bases and the J gene end by 2 bases; junction bases not matched to a gene: 13. This CDR3 spans 17 amino acids. Here the CDR3 DNA reads TGTGCCAGCAGCTACCCCGGGACAGTCGGAAAAAACTATGGCTACACCTTC. Protein product: CASSYPGTVGKNYGYTF.

The chain recombines TRBV6-4 with TRBJ2-3; TRBD1 matches at 7 bases. Trimming cost V 4 bases and J 3 bases; bases outside gene matches: 7. The germline V gene has CDR1 MRHNA and CDR2 SNTAGT. The CDR3 extends over 15 amino acids. The chain's CDR3 is CASSASGGSTDTQYF. In nucleotides, the CDR3 is TGTGCCAGCAGTGCCTCAGGGGGATCAACAGATACGCAGTATTTT.

The J gene is TRBJ2-7, the V gene TRBV5-1, with 7 bases identical to TRBD1. The trim removed 1 base at V and 1 base at J, leaving 5 bases unmatched. The germline CDR1 and CDR2 sequences are SGHRS and YFSETQ. CDR3 length equals 15 residues. DNA of the CDR3: TGCGCCAGCAGCTTGCGGGACAGCAAGTCCTACGAGCAGTACTTC. Its protein is CASSLRDSKSYEQYF.

This sequence joins TRBV6-1 and TRBJ2-3; D is possibly TRBD1 (5 bases). The V gene lost 8 bases and the J gene lost 2 bases, with 11 bases spanning the gap. Germline CDR1 is MNHNS and CDR2 is SASEGT. This CDR3 comprises 13 residues. The CDR3 is CASGRVITDTQYF. The CDR3 region has the DNA TGTGCCAGCGGCAGGGTTATCACAGATACGCAGTATTTT.

The chain couples TRBV2 to TRBJ2-1, with D unclear. This CDR3 has 15 amino acids. Looked up from germline, CDR1 is SNHLY and CDR2 is FYNNEI. Trimming pared 4 bases from V and 0 bases from J, leaving 10 bases between. The CDR3 bases are TGTGCCAGCAGTGGTGGTGGGCTCTCCTACAATGAGCAGTTCTTC. It yields the protein CASSGGGLSYNEQFF.

V gene TRBV19 combines with J gene TRBJ2-2, with D unclear. The CDR3 runs to 14 residues. V was cut by 6 bases and J by 6 bases, with 14 bases left in between. CDR1 is LNHDA and CDR2 is SQIVND in the germline V gene (reference sequence). The CDR3 nucleotides read TGTGCCAGTAGCTTGGGCGCCCTGGCCGGGGAGCTGTTTTTT. Its translation is CASSLGALAGELFF. The full variable domain, with the rest looked up from reference TRBV19 and TRBJ2-2, is DGGITQSPKYLFRKEGQNVTLSCEQNLNHDAMYWYRQDPGQGLRLIYYSQIVNDFQKGDIAEGYSVSREKKESFPLTVTSAQKNPTAFYLCASSLGALAGELFFGEGSRLTVL.

V is TRBV5-5 and J is TRBJ2-7; a weak D match, TRBD1 (5 bases). V was trimmed by 1 base and J by 0 bases, leaving 11 bases between them. Germline-derived CDR1 and CDR2 are SGHKS and YYEKEE (reference sequence). CDR3 length: 15 residues. The CDR3 is CASSLHPDISYEQYF. The CDR3 DNA sequence: TGTGCCAGCAGCTTGCATCCGGACATCTCCTACGAGCAGTACTTC.

This sequence joins TRBV4-3 and TRBJ2-5, with 12 bases aligning to TRBD2. The CDR3 has 14 amino acids. CDR1 and CDR2 (germline): LGHNA, YSLEER. Germline trimming cut 6 bases from V and 5 bases from J; bases unmatched to any gene: 4. CDR3 nucleotide sequence: TGCGCCAGCAGTCCCGGGACTAGCGGGGAGACCCAGTACTTC. The encoded protein is CASSPGTSGETQYF.

The V call is TRBV2, the J call TRBJ2-5; 9 bases line up with TRBD2. Per the germline V gene, CDR1 is SNHLY and CDR2 is FYNNEI. The CDR3 runs 17 residues. V lost 6 bases to trimming and J lost 0 bases; unmatched junction nucleotides: 11. The CDR3 loop is CASRPPGSGGYQETQYF. CDR3 DNA sequence: TGTGCCAGCAGGCCCCCGGGGAGCGGGGGGTACCAAGAGACCCAGTACTTC.

CDR3 protein: CASSQDPSGQGVYEQYF. CDR3 DNA: TGCGCCAGCAGCCAAGACCCCTCCGGACAGGGGGTTTACGAGCAGTACTTC. V and J are TRBV4-3 and TRBJ2-7, with 10 bases identical to TRBD1. CDR3 length: 17 residues. V was clipped by 0 bases and J by 4 bases; unmatched bases: 9. CDR1 LGHNA and CDR2 YSLEER come from the germline V gene.

The chain links TRBV6-1 to TRBJ1-6; 8 bases are shared with TRBD1. Germline CDR1 reads MNHNS; CDR2 reads SASEGT. After removal of 4 bases from V and 9 bases from J, the junction contained 5 bases not matched to a gene. The CDR3 consists of 14 residues. The chain's CDR3 is CASSGGQGSSPLHF. The CDR3 DNA sequence: TGTGCCAGCAGTGGAGGACAGGGAAGTTCACCCCTCCACTTT.

The V and J genes are TRBV7-8 and TRBJ2-7, with 7 positions matching TRBD1. Germline V CDR1 and CDR2: SGHVS, FQNEAQ. The CDR3 spans 15 residues. The V and J ends lost 3 bases and 6 bases, in that order; junction bases with no gene match: 11. CDR3: CASSLGSTGRAEQYF. DNA for the CDR3: TGTGCCAGCAGCTTGGGGTCGACAGGGAGAGCCGAGCAGTACTTC.

The V gene is TRBV5-1, the J gene TRBJ2-5; 10 positions match TRBD1. Germline lookup yields CDR1 SGHRS and CDR2 YFSETQ. This CDR3 spans 15 amino acids. The V segment lost 4 bases and the J segment 4 bases; nucleotides outside the gene matches: 7. The DNA for the CDR3 is TGCGCCAGCAGCGTCGGGACAGGGGCTGGAGAGACCCAGTACTTC. Its protein product is CASSVGTGAGETQYF. The full variable domain, completed using reference TRBV5-1 and TRBJ2-5, is KAGVTQTPRYLIKTRGQQVTLSCSPISGHRSVSWYQQTPGQGLQFLFEYFSETQRNKGNFPGRFSGRQFSNSRSEMNVSTLELGDSALYLCASSVGTGAGETQYFGPGTRLLVL.

The rearrangement links TRBV7-8 to TRBJ2-5, with D possibly being TRBD1 (6 bases). The CDR3 covers 17 residues. V lost 8 bases, J lost 2 bases, and 24 bases lay in between. Germline V gene data show CDR1 as SGHVS and CDR2 as FQNEAQ. CDR3 region: CASSRLNRETGQETQYF. The CDR3 nucleotides are TGTGCCAGCTCCCGCTTAAACAGGGAGACGGGGCAAGAGACCCAGTACTTC.

This clone was detected a few times. This sample also contains other DNA sequences that code for the same CDR3. The CDR3 here is CASSIGASGGNEQFF. In nucleotides, the CDR3 is TGTGCCAGTAGTATTGGGGCTAGCGGGGGGAATGAGCAGTTCTTC. The chain has TRBV19 and TRBJ2-1; the match to TRBD2 covers 11 bases. CDR3 length equals 15 residues. Germline lookup yields CDR1 LNHDA and CDR2 SQIVND (reference sequence). V lost 3 bases, J lost 7 bases, and 5 bases stayed unmatched.

The CDR3 region has the DNA TGTGCCAGTAGTATTCTGGGCACCACTAGCAATCAGCCCCAGCATTTT. It yields the protein CASSILGTTSNQPQHF. The genes are TRBV19 and TRBJ1-5; D not certain. The CDR3 is 16 residues long. The V gene lost 3 bases and the J gene lost 0 bases, with 12 bases spanning the gap. Germline V CDR1 and CDR2: LNHDA, SQIVND (reference sequence).

The rearrangement joins TRBV19 to TRBJ2-3; maybe TRBD2 (6 bases). V was trimmed by 10 bases and J by 2 bases, leaving 16 bases between them. This CDR3 contains 14 residues. The germline CDR1 and CDR2 sequences are LNHDA and SQIVND (reference sequence). CDR3 region: CANKPGDYTDTQYF. CDR3 nucleotides: TGTGCCAACAAACCGGGGGATTACACAGATACGCAGTATTTT. Full variable domain (outside the CDR3, taken from reference TRBV19 and TRBJ2-3): DGGITQSPKYLFRKEGQNVTLSCEQNLNHDAMYWYRQDPGQGLRLIYYSQIVNDFQKGDIAEGYSVSREKKESFPLTVTSAQKNPTAFYLCANKPGDYTDTQYFGPGTRLTVL.

This clone was observed once. J is TRBJ2-1 and V is TRBV29-1; 10 positions agree with TRBD2. This CDR3 has 16 amino acids. Unmatched junction bases numbered 16, after V lost 7 bases and J lost 7 bases. The germline V gene encodes CDR1 SQVTM and CDR2 ANQGSEA. CDR3 loop: CSAQGSGGALNNEQFF. Here the CDR3 DNA reads TGCAGCGCCCAGGGGAGCGGGGGGGCCTTAAATAATGAGCAGTTCTTC.

V gene TRBV4-2 combines with J gene TRBJ2-7; TRBD1 is a possible D gene (6 bases). There are 15 residues in the CDR3. Germline lookup yields CDR1 LGHNA and CDR2 YNFKEQ. The ends were cut back, 0 bases at V and 4 bases at J, with 13 bases in the middle. CDR3 nucleotides: TGTGCCAGCAGCCAAGAGGACAGTCCGCCTTACGAGCAGTACTTC. It translates to CASSQEDSPPYEQYF.

V usage is TRBV4-1 and J usage is TRBJ2-3; TRBD2 matches 7 bases. V lost 4 bases to trimming and J lost 0 bases; unmatched junction nucleotides: 4. Germline CDR1 MGHRA, CDR2 YSYEKL. The CDR3 contains 15 residues. The CDR3 region has the DNA TGCGCCAGCAGCCTACTAGCGACTAGCACAGATACGCAGTATTTT. This gives the protein CASSLLATSTDTQYF.

The CDR3 loop reads CASGRGDYEQYF. The CDR3 DNA reads as TGTGCCAGCGGGCGGGGGGATTACGAGCAGTACTTC. V gene TRBV9 combines with J gene TRBJ2-7; 8 positions match TRBD2. The J segment lost 4 bases and the V segment lost 7 bases, leaving 4 bases of the junction unmatched. Germline V gene lookup returns CDR1 SGDLS and CDR2 YYNGEE. The CDR3 contains 12 residues.

V is TRBV5-8 and J is TRBJ2-7; a weak D match, TRBD1 (6 bases). V was trimmed by 1 base and J by 2 bases, leaving 13 bases between them. This CDR3 is built from 15 residues. From germline, CDR1 is SGHTS and CDR2 YDEGEE. CDR3 protein: CASSLSRAGAYEQYF. CDR3 nucleotide sequence: TGTGCCAGCAGCTTGTCACGGGCAGGGGCCTACGAGCAGTACTTC.

This rearrangement joins TRBV7-3 to TRBJ2-2; 7 nucleotides match TRBD2. Trimming took 4 bases from V and 5 from J; bases not matched to a gene: 1. Per the germline V gene, CDR1 is SGHTA and CDR2 is FQGTGA. The CDR3 spans 13 residues. The chain's CDR3 is CASSWGGTGELFF. CDR3 nucleotides: TGTGCCAGCAGCTGGGGGGGTACCGGGGAGCTGTTTTTT.

This chain connects TRBV13 to TRBJ1-1; 9 nucleotides agree with TRBD1. The CDR3 is made up of 14 amino acids. Looked up from germline, CDR1 is PRHDT and CDR2 is FYEKMQ (reference sequence). With 5 bases clipped from V and 7 bases from J, the junction kept 8 bases outside the gene matches. Here the CDR3 DNA reads TGTGCCAGCAGCCCACAGGACAGGGGACGTGAAGCTTTCTTT. This sequence encodes CASSPQDRGREAFF. The full variable domain, with the rest looked up from reference TRBV13 and TRBJ1-1, is AAGVIQSPRHLIKEKRETATLKCYPIPRHDTVYWYQQGPGQDPQFLISFYEKMQSDKGSIPDRFSAQQFSDYHSELNMSSLELGDSALYFCASSPQDRGREAFFGQGTRLTVV.